In this sample, the clone carrying this T cell receptor beta chain turned up many times. Its target is unknown. This specimen comes from a study of neurological immune-mediated disorders. General study points: The greatest TCR clonal expansion occurred in HTLV-1-associated myelopathy and the least in multiple sclerosis, which fell below healthy controls.

Time point here: longitudinal time-point 3. Preparation of the unsorted libraries drew on 2 million PBMCs stored at -80 C. The cDNA was generated by 5'RACE with 10-nucleotide random UMIs. Every sequencing run generated in excess of 160 million TCR-beta sequences. These sequences covered 15-18 subjects. One entry per CDR3 protein, called by TCRdb with MiXCR from the 5' RACE reads. Of around 42,000 distinct CDR3 sequences listed, less than 15% were seen once; the top ten hold 10% to 12%. The germline CDR1 and CDR2 sequences are MRHNA and SNTAGT. The CDR3 is 13 amino acids. V gave up 6 bases and J gave up 8 bases, with 13 bases separating them.

The chain couples TRBV6-4 to TRBJ1-4, with D possibly being TRBD1 (6 bases). The source of this sequence is a man younger than 45 in good health. Sequences were obtained from PBMCs. Here the CDR3 reads CASSSGTREKLFF. DNA of the CDR3: TGTGCCAGCAGCAGTGGGACAAGAGAAAAACTGTTTTTT.